Sequencing of this T cell receptor (beta chain) was carried out in a study of blood T cells in healthy people across ages. Study-level points and caveats: Naive T cell percentage strongly correlated with TCR beta diversity. The recorded TCR beta diversity per million T cells decreased in a roughly linear manner with age. Diversity was higher, and naive CD4+ cells more numerous, in long-lived donors than in aged donors.

Regarding this clonotype: Antigen: not known. The junction departs from germline at one end; a sequencing error may be responsible.

Using a J-beta primer mix together with a sample-barcoded 5' primer, a second PCR was run for roughly 6 to 11 cycles. TCRdb itself ran the 5' RACE reads through MiXCR, one entry per CDR3 protein. This repertoire shows about 1.4 million distinct CDR3 sequences, approximately 59% found once; its top ten account for 6.5% to 8.5%. Looked up from germline, CDR1 is LGHDT and CDR2 is YNNKEL (reference sequence). The CDR3 is made up of 14 amino acids. The chain employs TRBV3-1 and TRBJ2-2; 10 nucleotides line up with TRBD1. The sequenced sample was blood. This receptor was obtained from a man in his late teens or twenties in good health. CDR3: CASSLLSGTGVLFF. CDR3 in DNA: TGTGCCAGCAGCCTTCTATCCGGGACAGGGGTGCTGTTTTTT.